This TCR beta chain derives from a study of blood T cell repertoires in COVID-19. Overall study context: The study drew acute and convalescent COVID-19 samples from the United States, Italy and Spain. PBMCs, B-cell-depleted T cells, or T cells were the source of the cDNA or gDNA that made up the material.

Authors' analysis steps: Amplification with reference gene primers provided the estimates of nucleated cell counts. TCRdb keeps only in-frame clones here, not all; method: immunoSEQ multiplex PCR. V, J and clone size derive from that table, while D and trimming were established from the DNA sequence. The sample has around 160,000 clones; roughly 80% are singletons. Looked up from germline, CDR1 is MNHEY and CDR2 is SVGAGI. Trimming shortened V by 8 bases and J by 2 bases, and 7 bases separated the two germline ends. The CDR3 length is 11 residues. The chain is built from TRBV6-5 and TRBJ2-7, with D possibly TRBD1 on 5 matching bases. The sequence derives from a woman of 80 years or more with acute or convalescent COVID-19. Source material: peripheral blood. CDR3 nucleotide sequence: TGTGCCAGCGACAGAGCCTACGAGCAGTACTTC. It is translated as CASDRAYEQYF.